The 24 T cell receptor beta chains listed next were all sequenced from one sample in a study of cytomegalovirus exposure and HLA in healthy donors. The PCR employed 60 Vbeta primers together with 13 Jbeta primers. Sequenced by immunoSEQ multiplex PCR; TCRdb stores in-frame clones only, minus some. The sample comprises some 180,000 clones, roughly 10% of which are singletons, and roughly 1.4% rests with the top ten. The sequencing sample was made of PBMCs. Receptors originate from a woman in her 30s in good health and CMV-seropositive.

The chain joins TRBV5-1 to TRBJ1-2, with D maybe TRBD1 (6 bases). The CDR3 runs to 14 residues. From germline, CDR1 is SGHRS and CDR2 YFSETQ. Between the trimmed V and J ends, which lost 1 base and 4 bases, there was a span of 11 bases. The DNA of the CDR3 is TGCGCCAGCAGCTTGCGACAGGACGGCTATGGCTACACCTTC. This codes for CASSLRQDGYGYTF.

This chain connects TRBV9 to TRBJ2-3, with a possible D match to TRBD2 (6 bases). This CDR3 spans 15 amino acids. Trimming took 3 bases from V and 8 from J, leaving 19 bases between them. CDR1 and CDR2 (germline): SGDLS, YYNGEE. CDR3 in amino acids: CASSALAAGVGTQYF. CDR3 in DNA: TGTGCCAGCAGCGCCTTAGCGGCCGGCGTGGGTACGCAGTATTTT.

The chain employs TRBV5-6 and TRBJ2-3, with 8 bases identical to TRBD1. V shed 4 bases, J shed 3 bases, and the junction held 7 bases outside the gene matches. Germline V gene sequence: CDR1 SGHDT, CDR2 YYEEEE. The CDR3 runs to 15 residues. For the CDR3, the DNA is TGTGCCAGCAGCACGGACAGGGTTGGGACAGATACGCAGTATTTT. It translates to CASSTDRVGTDTQYF.

This clone has a handful of counts. The chain is built from TRBV15 and TRBJ1-4, with D possibly matching TRBD1 (6 bases). With 6 bases removed from V and 8 bases from J, the gap between germline ends came to 16 bases. CDR3 length equals 14 residues. The germline CDR1 and CDR2 sequences are LNHNV and YYDKDF (reference sequence). The CDR3 region has the DNA TGTGCCACCAGGGGGGTACAGGGTATAGAAAAACTGTTTTTT. Protein product: CATRGVQGIEKLFF.

This rearrangement joins TRBV19 to TRBJ1-3, with a weak D call TRBD1 (5 bases). Trimming shortened V by 8 bases and J by 4 bases, and 15 bases separated the two germline ends. CDR3 length: 14 amino acids. The germline CDR1 and CDR2 sequences are LNHDA and SQIVND (reference sequence). The CDR3 DNA is TGTGCCAGTGCGGAAGGAGGGGCCGGAAACACCATATATTTT. It specifies CASAEGGAGNTIYF.

The rearrangement joins TRBV5-4 to TRBJ2-2; 7 positions agree with TRBD2. J lost 4 bases, V lost 4 bases, and 10 bases had no gene match. The CDR3 contains 16 residues. The germline V gene has CDR1 SGHNT and CDR2 YYREEE (reference sequence). Here the CDR3 DNA reads TGTGCCAGCAGCCTACGACTAGCTCGAGGCACCGGGGAGCTGTTTTTT. It is translated as CASSLRLARGTGELFF.

This chain joins TRBV7-2 and TRBJ2-7; no clear D gene. This CDR3 region has 15 residues. V lost 1 base and J lost 1, with 11 bases in between. The germline V gene has CDR1 SGHTA and CDR2 FQGNSA. The CDR3 region is CASSLVGQASYEQYF. The CDR3 DNA reads TGTGCCAGCAGCTTAGTGGGCCAGGCGTCCTACGAGCAGTACTTC.

The V and J genes are TRBV19 and TRBJ2-7, with D unresolved. Between the trimmed V and J ends, which lost 3 bases and 2 bases, there was a span of 8 bases. Germline lookup yields CDR1 LNHDA and CDR2 SQIVND (reference sequence). This CDR3 has 13 amino acids. CDR3 DNA: TGTGCCAGTAGTATCTTCCTAACCTACGAGCAGTACTTC. It specifies CASSIFLTYEQYF.

This sequence joins TRBV6-4 and TRBJ1-2, with D unresolved. Trimming removed 1 base at V and 7 bases at J, with 19 bases between. The length of the CDR3 is 16 residues. Germline lookup yields CDR1 MRHNA and CDR2 SNTAGT. The CDR3 region has the DNA TGTGCCAGCAGTGACTATGATAACCCATGGTCGGGTGGCTACACCTTC. This encodes CASSDYDNPWSGGYTF.

This clone has just a few counts. J is TRBJ2-7 and V is TRBV10-1; 8 bases are shared with TRBD1. The CDR3 loop spans 14 amino acids. The J segment lost 2 bases and the V segment lost 10 bases, leaving 10 bases of the junction unmatched. Germline assignment: CDR1 WNHNN and CDR2 SYGVQD (reference sequence). The DNA of the CDR3 is TGCGCCACCCAGGATGGACAGGGCACCTACGAGCAGTACTTC. Its translation: CATQDGQGTYEQYF.

Only a few counts were recorded for this clone. The J gene is TRBJ1-1, the V gene TRBV27; tentative D call: TRBD1 (5 bases). The CDR3 is 14 residues long. Germline CDR1 and CDR2: MNHEY and SMNVEV (reference sequence). V was trimmed by 5 bases and J by 5 bases, leaving 15 bases between them. The DNA of the CDR3 is TGTGCCAGCAGTGTCCGACGGGGGGGGACTGAAGCTTTCTTT. Translation: CASSVRRGGTEAFF.

In its sample, this clone was seen a few times. This sequence joins TRBV5-1 and TRBJ2-7; no clear D. The CDR3 is made up of 15 amino acids. Trimming left V 1 base short and J 5 bases short, with 16 bases between. Germline values: CDR1 SGHRS, CDR2 YFSETQ. The CDR3 DNA is TGCGCCAGCAGCTTGCTCACCGGGTCCCTGGACGAGCAGTACTTC. It yields the protein CASSLLTGSLDEQYF.

This clone was seen a handful of times. This sequence joins TRBV18 and TRBJ2-7, with TRBD2 matching over 8 bases. The CDR3 extends over 15 amino acids. V shed 7 bases, J shed 7 bases, and the junction held 15 bases outside the gene matches. The germline CDR1 and CDR2 sequences are KGHSH and LQKENI. CDR3 amino acids: CASLPLLSGEGEQYF. The CDR3 DNA sequence: TGTGCCAGCTTACCTCTCCTTAGCGGGGAGGGGGAGCAGTACTTC.

The J gene is TRBJ2-1, the V gene TRBV25-1, with D maybe TRBD2 (5 bases). V gave up 3 bases and J gave up 0 bases, with 6 bases separating them. Germline CDR1 and CDR2: MGHDK and SYGVNS. The CDR3 is 14 amino acids. In DNA form, the CDR3 reads TGTGCCAGCAGTGAGGGGAGCTCCTACAATGAGCAGTTCTTC. Translating gives CASSEGSSYNEQFF.

This clone was observed a few times. The genes are TRBV11-2 and TRBJ2-7; possible D gene TRBD2, 6 bases. The CDR3 loop spans 11 amino acids. V was trimmed by 4 bases and J by 9 bases, leaving 10 bases between them. CDR1 SGHAT and CDR2 FQNNGV come from the germline V gene. The CDR3 spells CASSSPRGQYF. Here the CDR3 DNA reads TGTGCCAGCAGCTCCCCGCGGGGGCAGTACTTC.

The sample holds a few counts of this clone. V gene TRBV6-1 combines with J gene TRBJ2-7; 8 bases match TRBD1. This CDR3 is built from 16 residues. The germline gives CDR1 MNHNS, CDR2 SASEGT. V lost 2 bases and J lost 3; bases outside the gene matches: 9. For the CDR3, the DNA is TGTGCCAGCAGTGAATGGGGGCAGGGGGCGAACTACGAGCAGTACTTC. As protein: CASSEWGQGANYEQYF.

This clone has a handful of counts. J is TRBJ2-5 and V is TRBV5-6; the D gene is possibly TRBD1 (5 bases). CDR3 length: 12 residues. Trimming removed 4 bases from V and 5 bases from J, with 9 bases in between. Germline CDR1 and CDR2: SGHDT and YYEEEE. CDR3 coding DNA: TGTGCCAGCAGCCAGGGTGGTGAGACCCAGTACTTC. Its translation is CASSQGGETQYF.

This clone showed up just a few times. The chain recombines TRBV5-1 with TRBJ2-7; maybe TRBD2 (5 bases). From germline, CDR1 is SGHRS and CDR2 YFSETQ. The CDR3 loop spans 14 amino acids. V lost 1 base and J 4 bases, leaving 12 bases between the germline ends. CDR3 sequence reads: CASSLYLGDYEQYF. CDR3 in DNA: TGCGCCAGCAGCTTGTACCTCGGGGATTACGAGCAGTACTTC.

This clone was seen more than once but under ten times. The chain couples TRBV5-4 to TRBJ1-2; tentatively, D is TRBD1 (6 bases). V dropped 6 bases and J dropped 7 bases, with 19 bases sitting between them. The CDR3 totals 14 residues. Germline lookup yields CDR1 SGHNT and CDR2 YYREEE (reference sequence). This chain's CDR3 is CASTLRGRGRGYTF. The CDR3 bases are TGTGCCAGCACCCTTCGGGGCAGGGGACGTGGCTACACCTTC.

In its sample, this clone was seen a few times. V gene TRBV10-2 combines with J gene TRBJ2-1; 9 positions match TRBD2. Germline assignment: CDR1 WSHSY and CDR2 SAAADI. V was pared by 0 bases and J by 7 bases, with 13 bases of the junction left unmatched. The CDR3 runs 18 residues. CDR3 loop: CASSESTRGSGRVNEQFF. CDR3 bases: TGCGCCAGCAGTGAGTCGACTCGGGGTAGCGGGAGAGTAAATGAGCAGTTCTTC.

This rearrangement joins TRBV7-6 to TRBJ2-7, with 8 bases lining up with TRBD1. The V segment lost 1 base and the J segment 4 bases; nucleotides outside the gene matches: 9. The CDR3 has 16 amino acids. Germline CDR1 is SGHVS and CDR2 is FNYEAQ. The CDR3, as DNA: TGTGCCAGCAGCTTAGGCGAAAGGACAGGGAGGTACGAGCAGTACTTC. It encodes CASSLGERTGRYEQYF.

This clone was picked up a small number of times. The chain employs TRBV18 and TRBJ1-1, with 10 bases fitting TRBD1. Germline V gene sequence: CDR1 KGHSH, CDR2 LQKENI. J was trimmed by 5 bases and V by 5 bases; bases with no gene match: 11. The CDR3 consists of 16 residues. CDR3 DNA sequence: TGTGCCAGCTCATCATCGACAGGGGGCGTAGAAACTGAAGCTTTCTTT. It codes for CASSSSTGGVETEAFF.

The chain couples TRBV28 to TRBJ2-2, with TRBD2 matching 7 bases. V gave up 8 bases and J gave up 3 bases; unmatched junction bases: 9. The germline gives CDR1 MDHEN, CDR2 SYDVKM. The CDR3 length is 15 residues. The CDR3 DNA reads as TGTGCCAGCCGTTGGGCGGGAGTCTACACCGGGGAGCTGTTTTTT. Translating gives CASRWAGVYTGELFF.

This clone has a handful of counts. Other DNA sequences within the sample encode an identical CDR3. J is TRBJ2-7 and V is TRBV18, with 7 bases aligning to TRBD1. J was trimmed by 2 bases and V by 0 bases; bases with no gene match: 1. The CDR3 consists of 14 residues. Germline-derived CDR1 and CDR2 are KGHSH and LQKENI. The CDR3 coding sequence is TGTGCCAGCTCACCACCGACAGGGACCTACGAGCAGTACTTC. Amino acids: CASSPPTGTYEQYF. The variable domain in full, with the rest retrieved from reference TRBV18 and TRBJ2-7, is NAGVMQNPRHLVRRRGQEARLRCSPMKGHSHVYWYRQLPEEGLKFMVYLQKENIIDESGMPKERFSAEFPKEGPSILRIQQVVRGDSAAYFCASSPPTGTYEQYFGPGTRLTVT.